This TCR beta chain appears in the sequencing data of a study of T cells in Graves' hyperthyroidism and ophthalmopathy. This clonotype was counted ten times or more. Trimming cost V 2 bases and J 4 bases, with 11 bases left between them. Looked up from germline, CDR1 is MDHEN and CDR2 is SYDVKM. There are 15 residues in the CDR3. TCR beta CDR3 regions were amplified from RNA transcripts. Carried out on the TCR CDR3, a first-round RT-PCR used the HTBI primer set. TCRdb called the multiplex PCR reads again in MiXCR, with one record for every CDR3 protein. This table holds roughly 160,000 distinct CDR3 sequences, about 9% found once.

V gene TRBV28 combines with J gene TRBJ1-4, with unresolved D. What was sequenced was blood. This receptor was taken from a woman between 18 and 29 years old with Graves' hyperthyroidism that later progressed to Graves' ophthalmopathy. The CDR3 bases are TGTGCCAGCAGTTTAAATTACAGACTTAATGAAAAACTGTTTTTT. Translating it yields CASSLNYRLNEKLFF.